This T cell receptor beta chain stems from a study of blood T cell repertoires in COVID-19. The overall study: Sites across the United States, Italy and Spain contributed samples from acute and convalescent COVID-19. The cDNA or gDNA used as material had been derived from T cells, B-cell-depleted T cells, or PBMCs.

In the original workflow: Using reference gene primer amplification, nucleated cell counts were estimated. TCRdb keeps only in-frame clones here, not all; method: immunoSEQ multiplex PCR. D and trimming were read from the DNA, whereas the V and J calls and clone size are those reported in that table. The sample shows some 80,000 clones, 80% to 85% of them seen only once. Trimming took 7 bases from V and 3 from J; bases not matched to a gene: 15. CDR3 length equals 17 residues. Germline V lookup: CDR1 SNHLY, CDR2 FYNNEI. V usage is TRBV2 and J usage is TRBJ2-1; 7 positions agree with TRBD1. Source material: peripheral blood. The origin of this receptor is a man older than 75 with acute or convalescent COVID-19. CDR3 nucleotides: TGTGCCAGCATCGCAGGGGAAACAGGGGTTTTCTACAATGAGCAGTTCTTC. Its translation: CASIAGETGVFYNEQFF.